The 17 T cell receptor beta chains below all came from one sample that was sequenced in a study of cytomegalovirus exposure and HLA in healthy donors. Profiling relied on immunoSEQ multiplex PCR, and the TCRdb table lists in-frame clones only, not all of them. The sample lists around 100,000 clones, 85% occurring once. Input material: PBMCs. The origin of the receptors is a man between 18 and 35 years old in good health and CMV-seropositive.

The chain links TRBV6-1 to TRBJ1-5; 8 nucleotides agree with TRBD1. The CDR3 extends over 14 amino acids. Germline CDR1 reads MNHNS; CDR2 reads SASEGT. The junction had 6 bases not matched to a gene; V was cut back by 6 bases and J by 5 bases. CDR3 amino acids: CASRETGAYQPQHF. The DNA of the CDR3 is TGTGCCAGCAGGGAGACAGGGGCGTATCAGCCCCAGCATTTT.

The chain uses TRBV27 and TRBJ2-1, with 7 bases lining up with TRBD2. In germline, CDR1 is MNHEY, CDR2 SMNVEV (reference sequence). The V gene end was trimmed by 5 bases and the J gene end by 9 bases; junction bases not matched to a gene: 10. This CDR3 contains 14 residues. This CDR3 reads CASSPPGGWSEQFF. The CDR3 nucleotides are TGTGCCAGCAGTCCCCCGGGGGGATGGAGTGAGCAGTTCTTC.

The chain recombines TRBV4-2 with TRBJ2-7; the match to TRBD1 covers 9 bases. J lost 2 bases, V lost 3 bases, and 11 bases had no gene match. The CDR3 loop spans 17 amino acids. CDR1 is LGHNA, CDR2 YNFKEQ, per germline. The chain's CDR3 is CASSHATGGQGTYEQYF. The CDR3 DNA reads TGTGCCAGCAGCCACGCCACAGGGGGACAGGGAACCTACGAGCAGTACTTC.

The chain joins TRBV29-1 to TRBJ1-2; D perhaps matches TRBD1 (5 bases). Trimming stripped 4 bases from V and 8 bases from J, with 8 bases between. The CDR3 spans 10 residues. Looked up from germline, CDR1 is SQVTM and CDR2 is ANQGSEA. The CDR3 sequence is CSVAQGGYTF. The CDR3 bases are TGCAGCGTTGCCCAGGGCGGCTACACCTTC.

The V gene is TRBV9, the J gene TRBJ2-2; a weak D match, TRBD2 (6 bases). The germline V and J ends were trimmed by 4 bases and 6 bases, with 13 bases remaining between them. CDR3 length: 14 residues. Germline-derived CDR1 and CDR2 are SGDLS and YYNGEE. The chain's CDR3 is CASSQSWGAGELFF. CDR3 nucleotides: TGTGCCAGCAGCCAAAGTTGGGGGGCCGGGGAGCTGTTTTTT.

The CDR3 region is CSVQGVKGGEETQYF. CDR3 DNA: TGCAGCGTCCAAGGGGTGAAGGGGGGGGAAGAGACCCAGTACTTC. The gene calls are TRBV29-1 and TRBJ2-5; tentative D call: TRBD2 (7 bases). Germline V gene sequence: CDR1 SQVTM, CDR2 ANQGSEA. The CDR3 consists of 15 residues. The V gene lost 6 bases and the J gene lost 3 bases, with 20 bases spanning the gap.

This chain joins TRBV18 and TRBJ1-1, with TRBD1 matching 10 bases. The CDR3 length is 14 residues. The V gene's germline CDR1 is KGHSH and CDR2 LQKENI. Unmatched junction bases numbered 5, after V lost 5 bases and J lost 5 bases. The CDR3 DNA follows: TGTGCCAGCTCATTCGGACAGGGGGGAACTGAAGCTTTCTTT. Protein sequence: CASSFGQGGTEAFF. Variable domain in full (rest from reference TRBV18 and TRBJ1-1): NAGVMQNPRHLVRRRGQEARLRCSPMKGHSHVYWYRQLPEEGLKFMVYLQKENIIDESGMPKERFSAEFPKEGPSILRIQQVVRGDSAAYFCASSFGQGGTEAFFGQGTRLTVV.

Details on this clone: At one boundary the junction diverges from the germline segment, which might be a read error. The V call is TRBV5-6, the J call TRBJ2-3; 10 nucleotides line up with TRBD1. Germline assignment: CDR1 SGHDT and CDR2 YYEEEE. There are 16 residues in the CDR3. CDR3 loop: CASSLPGQGSTDTQYF. In DNA, the CDR3 is TGTGCCAGCAGCTTACCGGGACAGGGGAGCACGGATACGCAGTATTTT.

The chain combines TRBV7-8 with TRBJ2-7; 8 nucleotides align to TRBD1. This CDR3 contains 14 residues. Germline V gene sequence: CDR1 SGHVS, CDR2 FQNEAQ. V lost 1 base, J lost 4 bases, and 3 bases stayed unmatched. CDR3 sequence: CASSLGTGSYEQYF. CDR3 nucleotide sequence: TGTGCCAGCAGCTTAGGGACAGGGAGTTACGAGCAGTACTTC.

The chain joins TRBV12-1 to TRBJ1-5; the table's D call TRBD1 went unverified against the DNA. TRBV12-1 is a pseudogene. The CDR3 loop spans 15 amino acids. Here the CDR3 reads CASSFGTAVNQPQHF. DNA for the CDR3: TGTGCCAGCAGCTTCGGGACAGCGGTCAATCAGCCCCAGCATTTT.

Only a few counts were recorded for this clone. This chain joins TRBV28 and TRBJ2-1, with a weak D call TRBD2 (6 bases). The CDR3 extends over 14 amino acids. V was trimmed by 5 bases and J by 12 bases, leaving 20 bases between them. CDR1 and CDR2 from the germline V gene are MDHEN and SYDVKM. CDR3 residues: CASSTWDLGVGQFF. The CDR3 DNA is TGTGCCAGCAGTACATGGGACTTGGGGGTTGGGCAGTTCTTC. Based on the CDR3 plus reference TRBV28 and TRBJ2-1, the full variable domain is DVKVTQSSRYLVKRTGEKVFLECVQDMDHENMFWYRQDPGLGLRLIYFSYDVKMKEKGDIPEGYSVSREKKERFSLILESASTNQTSMYLCASSTWDLGVGQFFGPGTRLTVL.

The V and J genes are TRBV11-2 and TRBJ2-7; 9 positions agree with TRBD1. The V segment lost 0 bases and the J segment 0 bases; nucleotides outside the gene matches: 6. The CDR3 runs to 17 residues. Per the germline V gene, CDR1 is SGHAT and CDR2 is FQNNGV. The CDR3 DNA is TGTGCCAGCAGCTTAGAAGGGGGACAGGGCTACTCCTACGAGCAGTACTTC. It codes for CASSLEGGQGYSYEQYF.

The chain combines TRBV5-1 with TRBJ1-2, with D perhaps TRBD1 (5 bases). The germline V gene has CDR1 SGHRS and CDR2 YFSETQ. CDR3 length equals 17 residues. V was shortened by 4 bases and J by 3 bases, with 22 bases between the two germline ends. The CDR3 DNA follows: TGCGCCAGCAGCCCGGAGGATGCGGGGCGGGGTTACTATGGCTACACCTTC. Translation gives CASSPEDAGRGYYGYTF. The entire variable domain, with the rest obtained from reference TRBV5-1 and TRBJ1-2, is as follows: KAGVTQTPRYLIKTRGQQVTLSCSPISGHRSVSWYQQTPGQGLQFLFEYFSETQRNKGNFPGRFSGRQFSNSRSEMNVSTLELGDSALYLCASSPEDAGRGYYGYTFGSGTRLTVV.

This clone is a singleton in its sample. The chain has TRBV6-6 and TRBJ2-7; D gene uncertain. V was cut by 2 bases and J by 0 bases, with 8 bases left in between. Germline CDR1 and CDR2: MNHNY and SVGAGI (reference sequence). There are 14 residues in the CDR3. The CDR3 DNA reads as TGTGCCAGCAGTTACCTAAGCGACTCCTACGAGCAGTACTTC. This gives the protein CASSYLSDSYEQYF.

A single count supports this clone. V gene TRBV28 combines with J gene TRBJ2-4; 10 nucleotides align to TRBD1. The CDR3 contains 18 residues. The junction had 16 bases not matched to a gene; V was cut back by 6 bases and J by 5 bases. Germline V lookup: CDR1 MDHEN, CDR2 SYDVKM. CDR3 in amino acids: CASRAGQGYDLNENIQYF. CDR3 nucleotide sequence: TGTGCCAGCAGGGCGGGACAGGGGTACGACCTGAATGAAAACATTCAGTACTTC.

The chain employs TRBV18 and TRBJ1-3; no clear D gene. The CDR3 spans 15 residues. The V end was cut by 2 bases, the J end by 0 bases, with 8 bases between. CDR1 is KGHSH, CDR2 LQKENI, per germline. This CDR3 reads CASSPTQSSGNTIYF. CDR3 in DNA: TGTGCCAGCTCACCAACACAGAGCTCTGGAAACACCATATATTTT.

This clone was observed a few times. V usage is TRBV5-4 and J usage is TRBJ2-7; 7 positions match TRBD2. V lost 2 bases, J lost 2 bases, and 7 bases stayed unmatched. The length of the CDR3 is 15 residues. CDR1 is SGHNT, CDR2 YYREEE, per germline (reference sequence). CDR3 loop: CASSFKREPTYEQYF. The CDR3 region has the DNA TGTGCCAGCAGCTTTAAGCGGGAACCAACCTACGAGCAGTACTTC.